The source of this T cell receptor beta chain is a study of regulatory T cells in long-lasting Graves disease. With 3 bases removed from V and 3 bases from J, the gap between germline ends came to 9 bases. This CDR3 region has 14 residues. There are a few counts of this clonotype. Time point of the sample: persistent/refractory GD, antithyroid drugs over 5 years with positive TRAb. From RNA extracted from PBMCs, the TCR library was made. The TCR beta library used iRepertoire HTBI primers with Arm-PCR amplification of CDR3. Via MiXCR, TCRdb re-called the multiplex PCR reads, giving one row per CDR3 protein. The data contain 400,000 to 450,000 distinct CDR3 sequences, 20% to 25% of them singletons.

This clonotype originated in a female donor with Graves disease. The source material was peripheral blood mononuclear cells (PBMCs), sampled when the disease was refractory, from a patient treated with antithyroid drugs. The V gene is TRBV12-3 or TRBV12-4, the J gene TRBJ1-5; D gene unclear. CDR3 amino acids: CASSFGRYNQPQHF. The CDR3 region has the DNA TGTGCCAGCAGTTTCGGACGGTACAATCAGCCCCAGCATTTT.